This TCR beta chain was found in a study of CD8 T cells in Susac syndrome. Background on the study: When their blood was taken, the Susac syndrome patients had either not yet had any therapy, were taking corticosteroids, or were taking intravenous immunoglobulin alone.

The V end was cut by 3 bases, the J end by 7 bases, with 7 bases between. The germline gives CDR1 SGHVS, CDR2 FQNEAQ. This CDR3 comprises 11 residues. This clonotype was detected only a few times. An input of roughly 0.45 to 1 ug of RNA was subjected to reverse transcription using random hexamers. It was immunoSEQ multiplex PCR that amplified TCR beta CDR3 across 54 Vbeta and 13 Jbeta. TCRdb re-called the immunoSEQ multiplex PCR reads through MiXCR, storing one row per CDR3 protein. Of some 94,000 distinct CDR3 sequences detected, around 94% appear once; the ten largest clones hold about 0.28%. Sequencing used CD4+ T cells from PBMCs. The chain uses TRBV7-8 and TRBJ2-7; D not resolved. This TCR derives from a human donor with Susac syndrome. Here the CDR3 DNA reads TGTGCCAGCAGCTTGGTAGATGAGCAGTACTTC. This sequence encodes CASSLVDEQYF.